This entry concerns a single T cell receptor beta chain. Profiling relied on immunoSEQ multiplex PCR, and the TCRdb table lists in-frame clones only, not all of them. Among about 73,000 clones listed, approximately 92% were seen once. These data are taken from a study of T cell changes during pregnancy in multiple sclerosis. Trimming stripped 0 bases from V and 9 bases from J, with 15 bases between. Germline CDR1 reads LGHNA; CDR2 reads YNFKEQ. This CDR3 comprises 15 residues. This chain connects TRBV4-2 to TRBJ2-1; D unresolved. The sample here was peripheral blood, taken in the third trimester of pregnancy. This TCR was recovered from a female donor in good health, enrolled as a control in a pregnancy study. CDR3 loop: CASSQDVGSSFEQFF. The CDR3, as DNA: TGTGCCAGCAGCCAAGATGTCGGCAGTAGCTTTGAGCAGTTCTTC.